The rows below give T cell receptor beta chains drawn from one sample of a study of radiotherapy plus CTLA-4 blockade in lung cancer. Clones were sequenced by immunoSEQ multiplex PCR, and TCRdb holds only the in-frame ones, with some missing. The table has about 90,000 clones, approximately 83% seen once. Sequenced here: peripheral blood, sampled from a patient treated with radiotherapy plus ipilimumab. These receptors were obtained from a human donor with non-small cell lung cancer that progressed on radiotherapy plus ipilimumab. CDR3s include the opening cysteine and the closing phenylalanine or tryptophan. The order of the fields is CDR3 DNA, CDR3 protein, clone size, J gene, D gene, V gene. The D gene is left open where the match is weak. Size values are once, few and many counts, or a class for expanded clones, and some rows have none.

cdr3_nt: TGTGCCAGCAGTCTGGGACAGACCCGAGGTTCACCCCTCCACTTT
cdr3_aa: CASSLGQTRGSPLHF
clone_size: NA
j_call: TRBJ1-6
d_call: TRBD1
v_call: TRBV28

cdr3_nt: TGTGCCAGCAGCCAAGACACCGGAAACCGGAATGAGCAGTTCTTC
cdr3_aa: CASSQDTGNRNEQFF
clone_size: NA
j_call: TRBJ2-1
d_call: NA
v_call: TRBV4-2

cdr3_nt: TGTGCCAGCTCACCTATCCCAGGACAGCCAGGCGGTGAAAAACTGTTTTTT
cdr3_aa: CASSPIPGQPGGEKLFF
clone_size: NA
j_call: TRBJ1-4
d_call: NA
v_call: TRBV18

cdr3_nt: TGCAGTGCTAGAGGGGGGGGTGAGCAGTTCTTC
cdr3_aa: CSARGGGEQFF
clone_size: NA
j_call: TRBJ2-1
d_call: TRBD2
v_call: TRBV20-1

cdr3_nt: TGTGCCAGCAGCTTAGGGGCGGCCGCGATGAACACTGAAGCTTTCTTT
cdr3_aa: CASSLGAAAMNTEAFF
clone_size: NA
j_call: TRBJ1-1
d_call: NA
v_call: TRBV7-2

cdr3_nt: TGCAGCGTTTGGACAGGAACCTACGAGCAGTACTTC
cdr3_aa: CSVWTGTYEQYF
clone_size: NA
j_call: TRBJ2-7
d_call: TRBD1
v_call: TRBV29-1

cdr3_nt: TGTGCCATCAGTGGCGGACAGGGGGCGTACGGAAACACCATATATTTT
cdr3_aa: CAISGGQGAYGNTIYF
clone_size: NA
j_call: TRBJ1-3
d_call: TRBD1
v_call: TRBV10-3

cdr3_nt: TGTGCCAGCAACCTTCAGGTTCCCTACAATGAGCAGTTCTTC
cdr3_aa: CASNLQVPYNEQFF
clone_size: NA
j_call: TRBJ2-1
d_call: NA
v_call: TRBV2

cdr3_nt: TGTGCCAGCAGTGAAGGATGGGACAGGCCTTACAATGAGCAGTTCTTC
cdr3_aa: CASSEGWDRPYNEQFF
clone_size: few
j_call: TRBJ2-1
d_call: TRBD1
v_call: TRBV2

cdr3_nt: TGTGCCAGCAGTTTATTGGGGGAAGGCTCCTCTGGGGCCAACGTCCTGACTTTC
cdr3_aa: CASSLLGEGSSGANVLTF
clone_size: few
j_call: TRBJ2-6
d_call: NA
v_call: TRBV27

cdr3_nt: TGTGCCAGTAGCTCCTACCGACGGACACTTCAAGGAATGAACACTGAAGCTTTCTTT
cdr3_aa: CASSSYRRTLQGMNTEAFF
clone_size: NA
j_call: TRBJ1-1
d_call: NA
v_call: TRBV13

cdr3_nt: TGTGCCAGCAGCCGCCTGGGACTAGTTACAGATACGCAGTATTTT
cdr3_aa: CASSRLGLVTDTQYF
clone_size: NA
j_call: TRBJ2-3
d_call: TRBD2
v_call: TRBV27

cdr3_nt: TGTGCCAGCAGCTTAATGGCCTACGAGCAGTACTTC
cdr3_aa: CASSLMAYEQYF
clone_size: NA
j_call: TRBJ2-7
d_call: NA
v_call: TRBV7-2

cdr3_nt: TGTGCCGCTAAAGAAGGGGCGCCTGGAAACACCATATATTTT
cdr3_aa: CAAKEGAPGNTIYF
clone_size: many
j_call: TRBJ1-3
d_call: NA
v_call: TRBV10-3

cdr3_nt: TGTGCCAGCGGGGAACGGCCGGGCACTGAAGCTTTCTTT
cdr3_aa: CASGERPGTEAFF
clone_size: NA
j_call: TRBJ1-1
d_call: NA
v_call: TRBV6-1

cdr3_nt: TGCGCCAGCAGCCAAGAGGGCGGGGAGGGAAGAGAAAAACTGTTTTTT
cdr3_aa: CASSQEGGEGREKLFF
clone_size: once
j_call: TRBJ1-4
d_call: NA
v_call: TRBV4-1

cdr3_nt: TGTGCCAGTAGACCGGGACCGGGCAATCAGCCCCAGCATTTT
cdr3_aa: CASRPGPGNQPQHF
clone_size: NA
j_call: TRBJ1-5
d_call: NA
v_call: TRBV19

cdr3_nt: TGCAGCGTTGTAAAGGGTATGACTGAAGCTTTCTTT
cdr3_aa: CSVVKGMTEAFF
clone_size: NA
j_call: TRBJ1-1
d_call: NA
v_call: TRBV29-1

cdr3_nt: TGTGCCAGCAGCCCCCGGCACCCCACAGATACGCAGTATTTT
cdr3_aa: CASSPRHPTDTQYF
clone_size: NA
j_call: TRBJ2-3
d_call: NA
v_call: TRBV7-2

cdr3_nt: TGTGCCAGCAGCCCAAGGGACCGATACTCCTACGAGCAGTACTTC
cdr3_aa: CASSPRDRYSYEQYF
clone_size: NA
j_call: TRBJ2-7
d_call: NA
v_call: TRBV5-6

cdr3_nt: TGTGCCAGCAGCCTAGGACTAGGGGGCCCCAATGAGCAGTTCTTC
cdr3_aa: CASSLGLGGPNEQFF
clone_size: NA
j_call: TRBJ2-1
d_call: NA
v_call: TRBV27

cdr3_nt: TGTGCCAGCAGAGGCTTCGGGGACACCGGGGAGCTGTTTTTT
cdr3_aa: CASRGFGDTGELFF
clone_size: NA
j_call: TRBJ2-2
d_call: NA
v_call: TRBV6-5

cdr3_nt: TGTGCCAGCAGCTCCTCGACAGGGGCGAATGAGCAGTTCTTC
cdr3_aa: CASSSSTGANEQFF
clone_size: NA
j_call: TRBJ2-1
d_call: TRBD1
v_call: TRBV7-9

cdr3_nt: TGTGCCACCCTCACCCAGAGGGCGGGGGATACGCAGTATTTT
cdr3_aa: CATLTQRAGDTQYF
clone_size: NA
j_call: TRBJ2-3
d_call: NA
v_call: TRBV18

cdr3_nt: TGTGCCAGCAGTATGTTTGGCAATCAGCCCCAGCATTTT
cdr3_aa: CASSMFGNQPQHF
clone_size: NA
j_call: TRBJ1-5
d_call: NA
v_call: TRBV27

cdr3_nt: TGTGCCACCAAGGGCCCCCATTGGACTGAAGCTTTCTTT
cdr3_aa: CATKGPHWTEAFF
clone_size: NA
j_call: TRBJ1-1
d_call: NA
v_call: TRBV25-1

cdr3_nt: TGTGCCAGCTCACCACCGGGACAGTGGGGGAAAGCTTTCTTT
cdr3_aa: CASSPPGQWGKAFF
clone_size: NA
j_call: TRBJ1-1
d_call: TRBD1
v_call: TRBV18

cdr3_nt: TGTGCCAGCAGGTTCGGGGCCTCCTATAATTCACCCCTCCACTTT
cdr3_aa: CASRFGASYNSPLHF
clone_size: NA
j_call: TRBJ1-6
d_call: NA
v_call: TRBV2

cdr3_nt: TGTGCCATCACCGGACAGGGGTTGAACACTGAAGCTTTCTTT
cdr3_aa: CAITGQGLNTEAFF
clone_size: NA
j_call: TRBJ1-1
d_call: TRBD1
v_call: TRBV10-3

cdr3_nt: TGTGCCAGCAGTTACCCTTGGGGCAGCTCTGGAAACACCATATATTTT
cdr3_aa: CASSYPWGSSGNTIYF
clone_size: NA
j_call: TRBJ1-3
d_call: NA
v_call: TRBV6-6

cdr3_nt: TGTGCCAGTAGTATAGCGGGTACAGGTGAGCAGTTCTTC
cdr3_aa: CASSIAGTGEQFF
clone_size: once
j_call: TRBJ2-1
d_call: NA
v_call: TRBV19

cdr3_nt: TGTGCCAGCAGTGGGGGGGAACCCCTCCACTTT
cdr3_aa: CASSGGEPLHF
clone_size: NA
j_call: TRBJ1-6
d_call: NA
v_call: TRBV25-1

cdr3_nt: TGTGCCAGCAGTGGACAGGGGATGAACACTGAAGCTTTCTTT
cdr3_aa: CASSGQGMNTEAFF
clone_size: NA
j_call: TRBJ1-1
d_call: TRBD1
v_call: TRBV6-5

cdr3_nt: TGTGCCAGCAGCTTAAACAGCGCCGACGAGCAGTACTTC
cdr3_aa: CASSLNSADEQYF
clone_size: few
j_call: TRBJ2-7
d_call: NA
v_call: TRBV7-9

cdr3_nt: TGTGCCAGCAGCCAAGAGAAGCTGAACATTCAGTACTTC
cdr3_aa: CASSQEKLNIQYF
clone_size: NA
j_call: TRBJ2-4
d_call: NA
v_call: TRBV4-2

cdr3_nt: TGTGCCAGTAGTAGTCGGGAGCGATATACGCAGTATTTT
cdr3_aa: CASSSRERYTQYF
clone_size: NA
j_call: TRBJ2-3
d_call: NA
v_call: TRBV19

cdr3_nt: TGCGCCAGCAGCCGTTCAGGGGGCGTGGGTGAAGCTTTCTTT
cdr3_aa: CASSRSGGVGEAFF
clone_size: NA
j_call: TRBJ1-1
d_call: TRBD1
v_call: TRBV5-1

cdr3_nt: TGTGCCAGCAGCCCCCTGGGGGGGAGGACTTCCGAGACCCAGTACTTC
cdr3_aa: CASSPLGGRTSETQYF
clone_size: NA
j_call: TRBJ2-5
d_call: TRBD2
v_call: TRBV7-9

cdr3_nt: TGTGCCAGCAGCTTCAGGGAAACTGAAGCTTTCTTT
cdr3_aa: CASSFRETEAFF
clone_size: NA
j_call: TRBJ1-1
d_call: NA
v_call: TRBV11-3

cdr3_nt: TGTGCCAGCAGCTCCCCGGGGGGCCTCACCTACGAGCAGTACTTC
cdr3_aa: CASSSPGGLTYEQYF
clone_size: NA
j_call: TRBJ2-7
d_call: NA
v_call: TRBV11-1

cdr3_nt: TGTGCCAGCAGTGAAGAGGTGGAGGGTAACACTGAAGCTTTCTTT
cdr3_aa: CASSEEVEGNTEAFF
clone_size: few
j_call: TRBJ1-1
d_call: NA
v_call: TRBV6-9